The clone carrying this T cell receptor beta chain was counted many times. Its specificity is not known. RNA transcripts gave rise to amplified TCR beta CDR3 regions. TCR CDR3 regions were first amplified by RT-PCR with HTBI primers. In TCRdb, the multiplex PCR reads were re-called with MiXCR into one record per CDR3 protein. This table holds fewer than 350,000 distinct CDR3 sequences, under 25% found once. The sample comes from a study of T cells in Graves' hyperthyroidism and ophthalmopathy. Study background: Peripheral blood sampling occurred at initial diagnosis, before any treatment. Study-wide findings and caveats: In the blood, most expanded thyroid clonotypes above 0.001 appeared as well.

Diagnosis rested on symptoms, serum thyroxine and TRAb, thyroid ultrasound, and orbital computed tomography. This TCR came from a woman aged 50 to 60 with Graves' hyperthyroidism. Sequenced: blood.

CDR3 amino acids: CATGSGNNEQFF. The CDR3, as DNA: TGTGCCACGGGTAGCGGGAACAATGAGCAGTTCTTC. The chain links TRBV12-3 or TRBV12-4 to TRBJ2-1; 8 bases fit TRBD2. The CDR3 length is 12 residues. V shed 10 bases and J 5 bases; nucleotides not matched to a gene: 4.